Each of the 29 T cell receptor beta chains below was sequenced from the same sample in a study of beta chain features in type 1 diabetes. The study's findings and limits: Researchers report that Type 1 diabetes patients had moderately but significantly shorter TCRB CDR3s across all four CD4+ subsets.

All of the isolated RNA was reverse transcribed, so expressed TCRB transcripts were sequenced. The protocol was immunoSEQ multiplex PCR, while the TCRdb copy is restricted to in-frame clones and leaves out a portion. This sample carries about 340,000 clones, around 9.3% of them seen once, and the ten largest clones take roughly 1%. These receptors lack a known antigen. The sample taken for sequencing was central memory CD4+ T cells from blood. The receptor set was obtained from a man aged 30-40 years with type 1 diabetes.

The CDR3 sequence is CASSLGQAVSTDTQYF. The DNA of the CDR3 is TGTGCCAGCAGCTTGGGACAGGCAGTAAGCACAGATACGCAGTATTTT. The genes are TRBV5-4 and TRBJ2-3; tentatively, D is TRBD1 (6 bases). V was trimmed by 0 bases and J by 0 bases, leaving 11 bases between them. Germline V gene data show CDR1 as SGHNT and CDR2 as YYREEE (reference sequence). The CDR3 is 16 amino acids.

The rearrangement joins TRBV9 to TRBJ1-2; a weak D match, TRBD1 (5 bases). V gave up 4 bases and J gave up 8 bases, with 21 bases separating them. The CDR3 is 15 residues long. Germline V CDR1 and CDR2: SGDLS, YYNGEE. CDR3 protein: CASSKRDLGNGGYTF. In DNA form, the CDR3 reads TGTGCCAGCAGCAAAAGGGACCTCGGGAATGGGGGCTACACCTTC.

This chain joins TRBV7-9 and TRBJ2-1, with D unclear. Trimming shortened V by 1 base and J by 9 bases, and 7 bases separated the two germline ends. The germline CDR1 and CDR2 sequences are SEHNR and FQNEAQ (reference sequence). CDR3 size: 12 residues. The CDR3 is CASSLGTVEQFF. The CDR3 coding sequence is TGTGCCAGCAGCTTAGGTACTGTTGAGCAGTTCTTC.

This clone was seen at least ten times. The rearrangement links TRBV14 to TRBJ2-1, with 13 nucleotides matching TRBD2. The CDR3 covers 17 residues. The V segment lost 3 bases and the J segment 9 bases; nucleotides outside the gene matches: 11. Germline-derived CDR1 and CDR2 are SGHDN and FVKESK. The CDR3 DNA reads TGTGCCAGCAGCCAGCCGAAAACTAGCGGGGGGGCTCTTGAGCAGTTCTTC. Translation gives CASSQPKTSGGALEQFF.

This clone was observed a few times. Because it lacks the conserved phenylalanine or tryptophan at the end, this CDR3 is likely a read error. No DNA is shown, since the ends of the CDR3 on it are uncertain; the CDR3 is the one TCRdb lists. The rearrangement uses TRBV27 and TRBJ1-2. Ends included, the CDR3 has 10 residues. Per the germline V gene, CDR1 is MNHEY and CDR2 is SMNVEV (reference sequence). This CDR3 is CAGKSPCESL.

A few counts support this clone. The chain links TRBV11-2 to TRBJ1-2; D gene ambiguous. This CDR3 has 16 residues. Per germline, CDR1 SGHAT and CDR2 FQNNGV. Deletions cut 1 base from V and 4 bases from J, with 16 bases between. Here the CDR3 reads CASSLGGLGSSYGYTF. The CDR3 coding sequence is TGTGCCAGCAGCTTAGGTGGACTCGGCAGCAGCTATGGCTACACCTTC.

This clone was counted a few times. The CDR3, as DNA: TGTGCCAGCAGCAAGCGACAGGGAGGTACTGAAGCTTTCTTT. Residues: CASSKRQGGTEAFF. This chain links TRBV7-9 with TRBJ1-1; 7 positions match TRBD1. The CDR3 spans 14 residues. Germline V gene data show CDR1 as SEHNR and CDR2 as FQNEAQ (reference sequence). V was pared by 5 bases and J by 5 bases, with 8 bases of the junction left unmatched.

V and J are TRBV4-3 and TRBJ2-2; 7 bases map to TRBD1. V lost 1 base to trimming and J lost 3 bases; unmatched junction nucleotides: 5. The CDR3 has 16 amino acids. CDR1 LGHNA and CDR2 YSLEER come from the germline V gene. In nucleotides, the CDR3 is TGCGCCAGCAGCCAAGCTACAGGGGCAGACACCGGGGAGCTGTTTTTT. Protein product: CASSQATGADTGELFF.

This rearrangement joins TRBV6-5 to TRBJ1-4; TRBD1 agrees at 7 bases. Germline assignment: CDR1 MNHEY and CDR2 SVGAGI. Unmatched junction bases numbered 6, after V lost 6 bases and J lost 8 bases. CDR3 length: 13 amino acids. CDR3 bases: TGTGCCAGCAGGACAGGGACGGGGGAAAAACTGTTTTTT. It is translated as CASRTGTGEKLFF.

The table lists this clone with a few counts. The rearrangement links TRBV10-1 to TRBJ2-2; a weak D match, TRBD1 (6 bases). The CDR3 contains 12 residues. Germline assignment: CDR1 WNHNN and CDR2 SYGVQD (reference sequence). Trimming stripped 8 bases from V and 6 bases from J, with 10 bases between. The CDR3 coding sequence is TGCGCCAGCTCAACAGGGCCCGGGGAGCTGTTTTTT. It codes for CASSTGPGELFF.

The chain has TRBV6-1 and TRBJ1-2; weak D call: TRBD1 (5 bases). Trimming took 6 bases from V and 5 from J, leaving 16 bases between them. This CDR3 is built from 14 residues. CDR1 is MNHNS, CDR2 SASEGT, per germline. The CDR3 region is CASRTRDAGYGYTF. The CDR3 nucleotides are TGTGCCAGCAGGACTAGAGATGCAGGGTATGGCTACACCTTC.

The V gene is TRBV11-2, the J gene TRBJ2-2, with TRBD1 identical over 10 bases. Germline CDR1 SGHAT, CDR2 FQNNGV. The ends lost 4 bases at V and 4 bases at J; junction bases unmatched: 9. There are 17 residues in the CDR3. The chain's CDR3 is CASSSRDRGVSTGELFF. The CDR3 region has the DNA TGTGCCAGCAGCTCCCGGGACAGGGGAGTGAGCACCGGGGAGCTGTTTTTT. Full variable domain (outside the CDR3, taken from reference TRBV11-2 and TRBJ2-2): EAGVAQSPRYKIIEKRQSVAFWCNPISGHATLYWYQQILGQGPKLLIQFQNNGVVDDSQLPKDRFSAERLKGVDSTLKIQPAKLEDSAVYLCASSSRDRGVSTGELFFGEGSRLTVL.

This clone has more than one count but fewer than ten. The chain links TRBV5-6 to TRBJ1-2, with D uncertain. The CDR3 runs 14 residues. The germline V and J ends were trimmed by 4 bases and 3 bases, with 13 bases remaining between them. Germline CDR1 SGHDT, CDR2 YYEEEE. CDR3 sequence: CASSPEGFYYGYTF. The CDR3 coding sequence is TGTGCCAGCAGCCCGGAGGGATTCTACTATGGCTACACCTTC. Drawing the rest from reference TRBV5-6 and TRBJ1-2, the complete variable domain is DAGVTQSPTHLIKTRGQQVTLRCSPKSGHDTVSWYQQALGQGPQFIFQYYEEEERQRGNFPDRFSGHQFPNYSSELNVNALLLGDSALYLCASSPEGFYYGYTFGSGTRLTVV.

V usage is TRBV4-2 and J usage is TRBJ1-2; TRBD1 is a possible D gene (6 bases). The CDR3 contains 13 residues. The germline V gene has CDR1 LGHNA and CDR2 YNFKEQ. The V and J ends lost 0 bases and 8 bases respectively, with 10 bases between them. CDR3: CASSQDAGEGYTF. DNA of the CDR3: TGTGCCAGCAGCCAAGATGCAGGGGAGGGCTACACCTTC.

This clone occurred a few times. The rearrangement links TRBV4-1 to TRBJ2-5; the match to TRBD1 covers 7 bases. In germline, CDR1 is MGHRA, CDR2 YSYEKL. CDR3 length: 16 amino acids. V shed 3 bases, J shed 5 bases, and the junction held 12 bases outside the gene matches. The CDR3 is CASSHTYSTGTETQYF. The CDR3 nucleotides read TGCGCCAGCAGCCATACATACTCGACAGGGACGGAGACCCAGTACTTC.

In this sample, this clone turned up a few times. This rearrangement joins TRBV25-1 to TRBJ1-6; no definite D call. V lost 4 bases to trimming and J lost 10 bases, with 14 bases between them. Germline V gene data show CDR1 as MGHDK and CDR2 as SYGVNS. The CDR3 totals 14 residues. CDR3 sequence (DNA): TGTGCCAGCAGTGCCGACTGGGCGAACTCACCCCTCCACTTT. As protein: CASSADWANSPLHF.

In DNA, the CDR3 is TGCGCCAGCAGCTTGGCCGGAGGGACTTACACTGAAGCTTTCTTT. Protein sequence: CASSLAGGTYTEAFF. The rearrangement links TRBV5-1 to TRBJ1-1, with a possible D match to TRBD1 (5 bases). The CDR3 sequence is 15 residues long. Germline V gene lookup returns CDR1 SGHRS and CDR2 YFSETQ. V gave up 0 bases and J gave up 3 bases, with 12 bases separating them.

As concerns this clone: The sample carries other DNA sequences with the same CDR3. The chain carries TRBV18 and TRBJ1-1; D call uncertain. This CDR3 is built from 13 residues. Per the germline V gene, CDR1 is KGHSH and CDR2 is LQKENI. The germline V and J ends were trimmed by 1 base and 1 base, with 4 bases remaining between them. This CDR3 reads CASSPRENTEAFF. The CDR3 nucleotides are TGTGCCAGCTCACCACGGGAGAACACTGAAGCTTTCTTT.

The J gene is TRBJ2-1, the V gene TRBV5-1; either TRBD1 or TRBD2 may fit D (6 bases each). The V end was cut by 2 bases, the J end by 10 bases, with 16 bases between. The CDR3 covers 14 residues. Germline V lookup: CDR1 SGHRS, CDR2 YFSETQ. The CDR3 protein is CASSFWGARGEQFF. CDR3 sequence (DNA): TGCGCCAGCAGCTTTTGGGGGGCCCGAGGAGAGCAGTTCTTC. Together with reference TRBV5-1 and TRBJ2-1, the CDR3 gives the full variable domain: KAGVTQTPRYLIKTRGQQVTLSCSPISGHRSVSWYQQTPGQGLQFLFEYFSETQRNKGNFPGRFSGRQFSNSRSEMNVSTLELGDSALYLCASSFWGARGEQFFGPGTRLTVL.

This clone was seen more than once but under ten times. The chain carries TRBV9 and TRBJ2-1; possible D gene TRBD1, 6 bases. Germline CDR1 and CDR2: SGDLS and YYNGEE. Trimming shortened V by 4 bases and J by 1 base, and 12 bases separated the two germline ends. CDR3 length: 15 amino acids. The CDR3 bases are TGTGCCAGCAGCACAAAACAGGGATCCTACAATGAGCAGTTCTTC. This encodes CASSTKQGSYNEQFF. Combining the CDR3 with reference TRBV9 and TRBJ2-1 gives the whole variable domain DSGVTQTPKHLITATGQRVTLRCSPRSGDLSVYWYQQSLDQGLQFLIQYYNGEERAKGNILERFSAQQFPDLHSELNLSSLELGDSALYFCASSTKQGSYNEQFFGPGTRLTVL.

This chain uses TRBV10-3 with TRBJ2-3, with 8 bases identical to TRBD2. The CDR3 totals 14 residues. The ends lost 3 bases at V and 2 bases at J; junction bases unmatched: 1. CDR1 is ENHRY, CDR2 SYGVKD, per germline. This CDR3 is CAISDGGATDTQYF. CDR3 DNA: TGTGCCATCAGTGACGGGGGGGCCACAGATACGCAGTATTTT.

CDR3 residues: CASSDGGSNTGELFF. The CDR3, as DNA: TGCGCCAGCAGTGATGGGGGTTCGAACACCGGGGAGCTGTTTTTT. V is TRBV10-1 and J is TRBJ2-2; D tentatively fits TRBD1 or TRBD2 (5 bases each). The CDR3 has 15 amino acids. CDR1 and CDR2 from the germline V gene are WNHNN and SYGVQD (reference sequence). Deletions cut 3 bases from V and 0 bases from J, with 8 bases between.

This chain joins TRBV28 and TRBJ2-5, with 8 bases aligning to TRBD1. This CDR3 has 15 residues. The ends lost 6 bases at V and 4 bases at J; junction bases unmatched: 10. Germline CDR1 reads MDHEN; CDR2 reads SYDVKM. The CDR3 loop is CASSTTEGTGETQYF. The CDR3 DNA reads as TGTGCCAGCAGCACAACGGAGGGGACAGGAGAGACCCAGTACTTC.

J is TRBJ1-5 and V is TRBV5-8; tentatively, D is TRBD1 (5 bases). CDR3 size: 16 residues. Trimming shortened V by 5 bases and J by 6 bases, and 21 bases separated the two germline ends. The V gene's germline CDR1 is SGHTS and CDR2 YDEGEE. The CDR3 nucleotides are TGTGCCAGCAGTCTAATCCAGGGCACCAGAACTCAGCCCCAGCATTTT. Translation gives CASSLIQGTRTQPQHF.

The CDR3 protein is CASSLAITGEGYTF. For the CDR3, the DNA is TGTGCCAGCAGCTTAGCGATAACAGGGGAAGGCTACACCTTC. J is TRBJ1-2 and V is TRBV7-6; TRBD1 matches 7 bases. The CDR3 is 14 amino acids. With 0 bases clipped from V and 8 bases from J, the junction kept 6 bases outside the gene matches. CDR1 is SGHVS and CDR2 is FNYEAQ in the germline V gene.

The chain couples TRBV2 to TRBJ1-5, with D unclear. CDR3 size: 15 residues. Trimming cost V 1 base and J 0 bases, with 7 bases left between them. From germline, CDR1 is SNHLY and CDR2 FYNNEI. DNA of the CDR3: TGTGCCAGCAGTGAAGAACTGGGTAGCAATCAGCCCCAGCATTTT. Protein: CASSEELGSNQPQHF.

The CDR3 DNA reads TGTGCCAGCTCACCACCGCCGGGTCGCTACGAGCAGTACTTC. Its translation: CASSPPPGRYEQYF. The chain couples TRBV18 to TRBJ2-7; D call uncertain. V lost 0 bases and J 3 bases, leaving 9 bases between the germline ends. Germline V gene sequence: CDR1 KGHSH, CDR2 LQKENI. The CDR3 sequence is 14 residues long.

This clone appeared a few times. The V and J genes are TRBV19 and TRBJ1-4; D ambiguous. The V end lost 4 bases, the J end lost 8 bases, and 20 bases lay between the germline ends. There are 16 residues in the CDR3. Germline assignment: CDR1 LNHDA and CDR2 SQIVND (reference sequence). The CDR3 DNA follows: TGTGCCAGTAGTACCGGACGGCCTAATGATGGGGAAAAACTGTTTTTT. Amino acid sequence: CASSTGRPNDGEKLFF.

The chain uses TRBV7-9 and TRBJ1-3, with TRBD1 as a possible D gene (6 bases). The CDR3 length is 16 residues. Germline V gives CDR1 SEHNR, CDR2 FQNEAQ (reference sequence). With 1 base removed from V and 0 bases from J, the gap between germline ends came to 10 bases. CDR3 bases: TGTGCCAGCAGCTTAGTGGGGGCCTTCTCTGGAAACACCATATATTTT. This sequence encodes CASSLVGAFSGNTIYF.